The rows below give T cell receptor beta chains drawn from one sample of a study of T-cell memory formation after mild COVID-19. One entry per CDR3 protein, called by TCRdb with MiXCR from the 5' RACE reads. There are about 360,000 distinct CDR3 sequences in the sample; around an eighth occur only once, and roughly a fifth lies in the top ten. Sequenced: PBMCs or a T cell subset sorted from them (not recorded which). These receptors were obtained from a man aged 18 to 30 who had mild COVID-19 (a few samples of this study predate the infection). Cell type and time point are not known. The CDR3 runs from the conserved cysteine through the conserved F or W. Each record gives: D gene, J gene, clone size, V gene, CDR3 protein, CDR3 DNA. The D gene is left open where the match is weak. Size is omitted from some rows. Given values are once, few, many or a class for expanded clones.

. | TRBJ1-1 | . | TRBV4-1 | CASSRGMSDTEAFF | TGCGCCAGCAGCCGAGGGATGTCGGACACTGAAGCTTTCTTT
. | TRBJ1-5 | few | TRBV3-1 | CASSQDPHQPQHF | TGTGCCAGCAGCCAAGATCCCCATCAGCCCCAGCATTTT
. | TRBJ2-4 | . | TRBV7-3 | CASSAGPGNIQYF | TGTGCCAGCAGCGCCGGCCCGGGAAACATTCAGTACTTC
TRBD1 | TRBJ1-5 | . | TRBV27 | CASGNGTGRGRLQPQHF | TGTGCCAGCGGTAACGGGACAGGACGAGGGAGGTTGCAGCCCCAGCATTTT
. | TRBJ1-2 | few | TRBV7-8 | CASSLVRYYGYTF | TGTGCCAGCAGCTTAGTCAGGTACTATGGCTACACCTTC
TRBD1 | TRBJ2-7 | few | TRBV6-5 | CASRPGQGYEQYF | TGTGCCAGCAGGCCGGGACAGGGCTACGAGCAGTACTTC
. | TRBJ1-1 | few | TRBV6-1 | CASSERPRMTEAFF | TGTGCCAGCAGTGAAAGGCCGAGGATGACTGAAGCTTTCTTT
. | TRBJ1-6 | few | TRBV5-6 | CASSLATGAFDSPLHF | TGTGCCAGCAGCTTAGCCACCGGGGCCTTTGATTCACCCCTCCACTTT
TRBD1 | TRBJ2-1 | few | TRBV12-3/TRBV12-4 | CASSLAGWDRHNEQFF | TGTGCCAGCAGCCTCGCCGGTTGGGACAGACACAATGAGCAGTTCTTC
. | TRBJ1-3 | few | TRBV7-8 | CASNRGTLKSSGNTIYF | TGTGCCAGCAACCGAGGGACTCTCAAAAGCTCTGGAAACACCATATATTTT
. | TRBJ1-2 | . | TRBV6-5 | CASRDEAGGFYGYTF | TGTGCCAGCAGGGACGAGGCTGGAGGCTTCTATGGCTACACCTTC
TRBD2 | TRBJ2-2 | . | TRBV7-2 | CASSLGRLAGGRLNTGELFF | TGTGCCAGCAGCTTAGGGCGGCTAGCGGGGGGTAGGCTGAACACCGGGGAGCTGTTTTTT
TRBD2 | TRBJ2-1 | few | TRBV9 | CASSPRLAGQQFF | TGTGCCAGCAGCCCTAGACTAGCGGGGCAGCAGTTCTTC
. | TRBJ2-2 | . | TRBV9 | CASSVRTNTGELFF | TGTGCCAGCAGCGTAAGGACGAACACCGGGGAGCTGTTTTTT
. | TRBJ1-2 | . | TRBV20-1 | CSAPGHLIYGYTF | TGCAGTGCCCCGGGACATCTTATCTATGGCTACACCTTC
. | TRBJ2-1 | . | TRBV18 | CASSPSGPTRSDEQFF | TGTGCCAGCTCACCAAGTGGGCCCACTAGGAGCGATGAGCAGTTCTTC
. | TRBJ1-6 | . | TRBV11-2 | CATSDLRGHSPLHF | TGTGCCACCTCTGATTTGCGGGGGCATTCACCCCTCCACTTT
TRBD2 | TRBJ2-2 | . | TRBV5-1 | CASSVSGARYTGELFF | TGCGCCAGCAGCGTAAGCGGGGCCCGCTACACCGGGGAGCTGTTTTTT
. | TRBJ2-4 | . | TRBV7-2 | CASSLAQLAKNIQYF | TGTGCCAGCAGCTTAGCGCAGTTAGCCAAAAACATTCAGTACTTC
TRBD2 | TRBJ2-3 | . | TRBV27 | CASSLVSGGAPTDTQYF | TGTGCCAGCAGTTTAGTTAGCGGGGGGGCGCCCACGGATACGCAGTATTTT
. | TRBJ2-5 | . | TRBV12-2 | CASRGGDDKTETQYF | TGTGCAAGTCGGGGCGGGGACGATAAGACTGAGACCCAGTACTTC
TRBD2 | TRBJ2-3 | . | TRBV20-1 | CSARGLAGAVTDTQYF | TGCAGTGCTAGAGGGCTAGCGGGGGCTGTCACAGATACGCAGTATTTT
. | TRBJ1-6 | few | TRBV9 | CASNHGSNNSPLHF | TGTGCCAGCAACCACGGGAGCAATAATTCACCCCTCCACTTT
. | TRBJ2-3 | . | TRBV6-5 | CASSAGFGTDTQYF | TGTGCCAGCAGTGCAGGGTTCGGCACAGATACGCAGTATTTT
. | TRBJ2-7 | . | TRBV12-3/TRBV12-4 | CASSFGPGIEHYF | .
. | TRBJ2-6 | . | TRBV7-8 | CASSLPRRYSGANVLTF | TGTGCCAGCAGCTTACCCCGACGGTACTCTGGGGCCAACGTCCTGACTTTC
. | TRBJ2-5 | many | TRBV7-6 | CASSPGSGETQYF | TGTGCCAGCAGCCCGGGGTCTGGGGAGACCCAGTACTTC
. | TRBJ1-4 | . | TRBV29-1 | CSVGRGTSKEKLFF | TGCAGCGTTGGGAGGGGGACATCAAAAGAAAAACTGTTTTTT
. | TRBJ2-2 | few | TRBV6-5 | CASSYTGLGGELFF | TGTGCCAGCAGTTACACCGGGTTGGGTGGGGAGCTGTTTTTT
TRBD1 | TRBJ1-2 | . | TRBV5-1 | CASSQTGRRDYGYTF | TGCGCCAGCAGCCAGACAGGGCGACGGGACTATGGCTACACCTTC
. | TRBJ2-6 | . | TRBV6-5 | CASSRGEAGANVLTF | TGTGCCAGCAGTCGGGGAGAGGCGGGGGCCAACGTCCTGACTTTC
. | TRBJ2-2 | many | TRBV4-2 | CASSQDRIAGELFF | TGTGCCAGCAGCCAAGACAGGATTGCCGGGGAGCTGTTTTTT
. | TRBJ2-7 | . | TRBV5-1 | CASSRFGTTYEQYF | TGCGCCAGCAGCCGATTCGGGACAACCTACGAGCAGTACTTC
. | TRBJ1-4 | . | TRBV4-1 | CASSQDRAEKLFF | TGCGCCAGCAGCCAAGATCGGGCAGAAAAACTGTTTTTT
. | TRBJ1-2 | . | TRBV20-1 | CSARDPQGRRGYTF | TGCAGTGCTAGAGATCCCCAGGGGCGGCGTGGCTACACCTTC
. | TRBJ1-5 | few | TRBV7-6 | CASSPEVSSNQPQHF | TGTGCCAGCAGCCCGGAGGTGTCGAGCAATCAGCCCCAGCATTTT
TRBD1 | TRBJ1-1 | . | TRBV7-3 | CASSATTGVGAFF | TGTGCCAGCAGCGCCACCACAGGGGTTGGAGCTTTCTTT
TRBD1 | TRBJ1-1 | many | TRBV5-1 | CASSLRQGHTEAFF | TGCGCCAGCAGCTTGCGACAGGGTCACACTGAAGCTTTCTTT